Each of the 31 T cell receptor beta chains below was sequenced from the same sample in a study of blood T cells in healthy people across ages. Next came a second PCR, run for about 7 to 12 cycles, which used a sample-barcoded 5' primer along with a J-beta primer mix. One entry per CDR3 protein, called by TCRdb with MiXCR from the 5' RACE reads. The data show over 1,200,000 distinct CDR3 sequences, approximately 59% seen once. The sample taken for sequencing was blood. All receptors derive from a man between 18 and 35 years old in good health.

This chain joins TRBV6-2 or TRBV6-3 and TRBJ2-6; 8 bases map to TRBD2. The germline V gene has CDR1 MNHEY and CDR2 SVGEGT. V lost 6 bases, J lost 2 bases, and 9 bases stayed unmatched. This CDR3 is built from 17 residues. CDR3 bases: TGTGCCAGCAGCTCGGGGGGGATTCTCACTGGGGCCAACGTCCTGACTTTC. Protein product: CASSSGGILTGANVLTF.

The chain uses TRBV6-1 and TRBJ2-4; 10 positions agree with TRBD1. Germline V gene lookup returns CDR1 MNHNS and CDR2 SASEGT. The CDR3 extends over 14 amino acids. Trimming at V came to 6 bases and at J to 6 bases, leaving 5 bases not matched to a gene. CDR3 protein: CASSNRDRGNIQYF. The DNA for the CDR3 is TGTGCCAGCAGCAACCGGGACAGGGGAAACATTCAGTACTTC.

The chain employs TRBV6-5 and TRBJ2-4, with D perhaps matching TRBD1 (6 bases). The J call could be wrong; TRBJ2-7 is a better fit for the DNA end. CDR3 size: 15 residues. CDR1 MNHEY and CDR2 SVGAGI come from the germline V gene. Here the CDR3 reads CASSCSAHRAYEQYF. CDR3 sequence (DNA): TGTGCCAGCAGTTGCTCCGCCCACAGGGCCTACGAGCAGTACTTC.

This clonotype turned up a few times. The genes are TRBV20-1 and TRBJ2-1; 7 bases are a match to TRBD1. This CDR3 contains 17 residues. Germline values: CDR1 DFQATT, CDR2 SNEGSKA (reference sequence). The V gene end was trimmed by 5 bases and the J gene end by 4 bases; junction bases not matched to a gene: 17. The CDR3 nucleotides are TGCAGTGCTGGGGGACAGCAGATTACTTTTACGTACAATGAGCAGTTCTTC. Protein product: CSAGGQQITFTYNEQFF.

The V call is TRBV3-1, the J call TRBJ1-1; TRBD1 matches 7 bases. V trimming: 0 bases; J trimming: 12 bases; junction bases outside the gene matches: 13. Germline-derived CDR1 and CDR2 are LGHDT and YNNKEL (reference sequence). CDR3 length: 15 residues. The DNA of the CDR3 is TGTGCCAGCAGCCAAGACCCCTCAGGGGGGGCAAGGCCTTTCTTT. Translated: CASSQDPSGGARPFF.

The rearrangement links TRBV12-3 or TRBV12-4 to TRBJ2-1, with D possibly being TRBD2 (7 bases). The end of the DNA fits TRBJ2-7 better, so the J call may be wrong. The CDR3 has 15 amino acids. The CDR3 DNA sequence: TGTGCCAGCAGTGCCCCCTATAGGGGGGGGAACGAGCAGTACTTC. Protein product: CASSAPYRGGNEQYF.

This chain uses TRBV24-1 with TRBJ2-1, with D perhaps matching TRBD1 or TRBD2 (6 bases each). The length of the CDR3 is 14 residues. The V end was cut by 4 bases, the J end by 6 bases, with 12 bases between. Germline V gene data show CDR1 as KGHDR and CDR2 as SFDVKD. CDR3 residues: CATSETGGTNEQFF. The CDR3 region has the DNA TGTGCCACCAGTGAGACCGGGGGCACCAATGAGCAGTTCTTC.

There are a few counts of this clonotype. The chain joins TRBV6-2 or TRBV6-3 to TRBJ2-7, with D possibly being TRBD2 (5 bases). This CDR3 contains 11 residues. V dropped 6 bases and J dropped 7 bases, with 10 bases sitting between them. Germline lookup yields CDR1 MNHEY and CDR2 SVGEGT. The CDR3 loop reads CASRKSGEQYF. DNA of the CDR3: TGTGCCAGCAGAAAGTCGGGAGAGCAGTACTTC.

CDR3 DNA: TGTGCCAGCAGATCCCAACAGGGGAGATACGCGCAGTATTTT. Translated: CASRSQQGRYAQYF. V and J are TRBV28 and TRBJ2-3, with 7 bases that match TRBD1. Trimming removed 6 bases from V and 10 bases from J; junction bases left unmatched: 13. Germline V gene lookup returns CDR1 MDHEN and CDR2 SYDVKM. The CDR3 runs to 14 residues. The whole variable domain, remainder taken from reference TRBV28 and TRBJ2-3, is DVKVTQSSRYLVKRTGEKVFLECVQDMDHENMFWYRQDPGLGLRLIYFSYDVKMKEKGDIPEGYSVSREKKERFSLILESASTNQTSMYLCASRSQQGRYAQYFGPGTRLTVL.

The chain has TRBV4-1 and TRBJ2-5, with D unclear. Between the trimmed V and J ends, which lost 3 bases and 5 bases, there was a span of 25 bases. Germline V gives CDR1 MGHRA, CDR2 YSYEKL. The length of the CDR3 is 18 residues. The CDR3 DNA follows: TGCGCCAGCAGCCAGGTGGTGGTCGCTGTGGTTTTGTGGGAGACCCAGTACTTC. Its protein product is CASSQVVVAVVLWETQYF.

This clonotype was seen only once. This sequence joins TRBV4-1 and TRBJ2-7; no definite D call. Germline V gene sequence: CDR1 MGHRA, CDR2 YSYEKL. The CDR3 has 15 amino acids. Trimming cost V 4 bases and J 0 bases, with 13 bases left between them. The CDR3 DNA sequence: TGCGCCAGCAGCCCAGGTCTTTCAGGCTCCTACGAGCAGTACTTC. Protein sequence: CASSPGLSGSYEQYF.

This chain uses TRBV5-1 with TRBJ2-5, with TRBD1 matching over 8 bases. The J call may be in error: the DNA end matches TRBJ2-7 better. CDR3 length: 15 residues. CDR1 is SGHRS, CDR2 YFSETQ, per germline. CDR3 in amino acids: CASSLGTGIVGEQYF. CDR3 DNA sequence: TGCGCCAGCAGCTTGGGGACAGGGATTGTAGGCGAGCAGTACTTC.

This chain connects TRBV2 to TRBJ1-1, with D possibly being TRBD1 (6 bases). CDR3 length: 13 amino acids. Trimming stripped 6 bases from V and 2 bases from J, with 10 bases between. The germline gives CDR1 SNHLY, CDR2 FYNNEI. This chain's CDR3 is CASSGDKNTEAFF. The CDR3 DNA sequence: TGTGCCAGCAGCGGGGACAAAAACACTGAAGCTTTCTTT.

This clonotype turned up a few times. This sequence joins TRBV29-1 and TRBJ2-7; the D call may be TRBD1 or TRBD2 (6 bases each). This CDR3 is 14 amino acids long. Germline V gives CDR1 SQVTM, CDR2 ANQGSEA. With 7 bases removed from V and 0 bases from J, the gap between germline ends came to 16 bases. CDR3 DNA: TGCAGCGCAGTATCGGGGGCTGGCTCCTACGAGCAGTACTTC. Translated: CSAVSGAGSYEQYF.

Concerning this clonotype: One end of the junction fails to match germline, which may point to a read error. V and J are TRBV27 and TRBJ2-3; D gene ambiguous. Germline loops: CDR1 MNHEY, CDR2 SMNVEV (reference sequence). This CDR3 is 17 amino acids long. CDR3 in DNA: TGTGCCAACAGTATGTCGTCGGCAGCTACTAGCACAGATACGCAGTATTTT. Its protein is CANSMSSAATSTDTQYF.

The chain combines TRBV11-2 with TRBJ2-1; 8 bases agree with TRBD2. From germline, CDR1 is SGHAT and CDR2 FQNNGV. This CDR3 contains 14 residues. V dropped 6 bases and J dropped 9; count of bases not matched to a gene: 10. The CDR3 DNA follows: TGTGCCAGCAGTACTAGCGGAAGGGGGACTGAGCAGTTCTTC. Its translation: CASSTSGRGTEQFF.

This chain uses TRBV29-1 with TRBJ2-7; 9 bases match TRBD2. Germline CDR1 reads SQVTM; CDR2 reads ANQGSEA. This CDR3 comprises 11 residues. Trimming at V came to 3 bases and at J to 9 bases, leaving 3 bases not matched to a gene. The CDR3 region has the DNA TGCAGCGTTGAGGCTAGCGGGGTGCAGTACTTC. Protein sequence: CSVEASGVQYF.

V is TRBV11-2 and J is TRBJ2-1, with 8 bases that match TRBD2. Trimming took 5 bases from V and 2 from J; bases not matched to a gene: 8. Germline V gives CDR1 SGHAT, CDR2 FQNNGV. CDR3 length: 16 residues. This CDR3 is CASSHADGGAYNEQFF. DNA of the CDR3: TGTGCCAGCAGCCATGCTGACGGGGGGGCCTACAATGAGCAGTTCTTC.

The V and J genes are TRBV6-1 and TRBJ2-4; D unclear. The end of the DNA fits TRBJ2-7 better, so the J call may be wrong. The CDR3 sequence is 15 residues long. Looked up from germline, CDR1 is MNHNS and CDR2 is SASEGT. The DNA for the CDR3 is TGTGCCAGCAGTGAAGATTCTAGTGGGGTCTACGAGCAGTACTTC. It encodes CASSEDSSGVYEQYF.

This clonotype was seen a few times. The V call is TRBV6-5, the J call TRBJ2-2; 10 nucleotides agree with TRBD1. The CDR3 is 14 residues long. V lost 6 bases to trimming and J lost 5 bases; unmatched junction nucleotides: 3. Germline CDR1 and CDR2: MNHEY and SVGAGI. CDR3 sequence reads: CASRGTGETGELFF. The CDR3 DNA reads TGTGCCAGCAGGGGGACAGGGGAAACCGGGGAGCTGTTTTTT.

The CDR3 loop reads CASSLGFTSTDTQYF. For the CDR3, the DNA is TGTGCCAGCAGCCTAGGCTTTACTAGCACAGATACGCAGTATTTT. The chain recombines TRBV14 with TRBJ2-3, with D unclear. This CDR3 spans 15 amino acids. Per the germline V gene, CDR1 is SGHDN and CDR2 is FVKESK. V lost 4 bases to trimming and J lost 0 bases, with 11 bases between them.

The chain recombines TRBV5-1 with TRBJ2-7; 7 bases agree with TRBD1. V shed 0 bases and J 1 base; nucleotides not matched to a gene: 13. The V gene's germline CDR1 is SGHRS and CDR2 YFSETQ. The CDR3 totals 18 residues. The CDR3 bases are TGCGCCAGCAGCTTGGAGGTAGCTACAGGGGTTCGGTCCTACGAGCAGTACTTC. Translation gives CASSLEVATGVRSYEQYF.

The chain links TRBV20-1 to TRBJ2-7; 11 bases are shared with TRBD2. The last part of the DNA fits TRBJ2-1 better; the J call may be wrong. The CDR3 is 14 amino acids. Germline CDR1 is DFQATT and CDR2 is SNEGSKA (reference sequence). CDR3 sequence: CSALGTSGLNEQFF. Written as DNA, the CDR3 is TGCAGTGCTCTCGGGACTAGCGGCCTCAATGAGCAGTTCTTC.

The V and J genes are TRBV6-2 or TRBV6-3 and TRBJ2-7; TRBD1 matches at 7 bases. TRBJ2-5 explains the end of the DNA better; the J call may be wrong. This CDR3 has 14 amino acids. Germline values: CDR1 MNHEY, CDR2 SVGEGT. The CDR3 region has the DNA TGTGCCAGCAGAACTCCGGGACAGAGGGAGACCCAGTACTTC. Amino acid sequence: CASRTPGQRETQYF.

The V gene is TRBV20-1, the J gene TRBJ2-4; TRBD2 matches 8 bases. TRBJ2-7 explains the end of the DNA better; the J call may be wrong. Per germline, CDR1 DFQATT and CDR2 SNEGSKA (reference sequence). This CDR3 region has 13 residues. CDR3 protein: CSARREAGYEQYF. The CDR3 coding sequence is TGCAGTGCTAGGCGGGAGGCCGGCTACGAGCAGTACTTC.

J is TRBJ2-3 and V is TRBV7-2, with D possibly matching TRBD2 (5 bases). V lost 5 bases and J 0 bases, leaving 18 bases between the germline ends. The CDR3 consists of 17 residues. Germline lookup yields CDR1 SGHTA and CDR2 FQGNSA. In DNA form, the CDR3 reads TGTGCCAGCAGCAAACGACGGCGGGTTTCAAGCACAGATACGCAGTATTTT. It is translated as CASSKRRRVSSTDTQYF.

As DNA, the CDR3 is TGTGCCAGCAGCTCATCCAGGGAAACCTACGAGCAGTACTTC. Translating gives CASSSSRETYEQYF. The chain combines TRBV7-2 with TRBJ2-7; tentatively, D is TRBD1 (5 bases). V was cut by 4 bases and J by 2 bases, with 12 bases left in between. The CDR3 has 14 residues. Germline-derived CDR1 and CDR2 are SGHTA and FQGNSA.

The chain is built from TRBV20-1 and TRBJ2-5, with 11 nucleotides matching TRBD2. This CDR3 comprises 18 residues. Trimming at V came to 2 bases and at J to 4 bases, leaving 15 bases not matched to a gene. Germline assignment: CDR1 DFQATT and CDR2 SNEGSKA (reference sequence). The CDR3 sequence is CSARTTTPLAGGGETQYF. DNA for the CDR3: TGCAGTGCTAGAACCACGACGCCGCTAGCGGGGGGTGGAGAGACCCAGTACTTC.

This clonotype was observed once. One end of the junction fails to match germline, which may point to a read error. The J gene is TRBJ2-3, the V gene TRBV3-1; 7 bases fit TRBD1. Germline V gene data show CDR1 as LGHDT and CDR2 as YNNKEL (reference sequence). The CDR3 is made up of 15 amino acids. The CDR3 sequence is CAGSQGGAGTDTQYF. The CDR3 region has the DNA TGTGCCGGCAGCCAAGGGGGCGCGGGCACAGATACGCAGTATTTT.

This clonotype was counted between two and nine times. This chain uses TRBV7-2 with TRBJ2-1, with D possibly called TRBD1 or TRBD2 (5 bases each). Per the germline V gene, CDR1 is SGHTA and CDR2 is FQGNSA. The CDR3 covers 15 residues. Trimming took 5 bases from V and 6 from J, leaving 17 bases between them. The CDR3 DNA sequence: TGTGCCAGCAGCCGTCGGCTAGCAGGGAGCAATGAGCAGTTCTTC. Translating gives CASSRRLAGSNEQFF.

The chain carries TRBV10-3 and TRBJ1-2; tentatively, D is TRBD1 (6 bases). CDR3 size: 13 residues. Germline V gene sequence: CDR1 ENHRY, CDR2 SYGVKD. Between the trimmed V and J ends, which lost 0 bases and 8 bases, there was a span of 10 bases. This CDR3 reads CAISESDSLGYTF. The CDR3 coding sequence is TGTGCCATCAGTGAGTCGGACAGCCTGGGCTACACCTTC.